A selection of T cell receptor beta chains follows, all from one sample in a study of shared clonotypes between healthy human individuals. Profiling relied on immunoSEQ multiplex PCR, and the TCRdb table lists in-frame clones only, not all of them. In the table there are 400,000 or so clones, roughly 96% of which are singletons. Sequencing was performed on memory CD8+ T cells sorted from blood. Receptors were obtained from a man aged 25 to 40 in good health. Both conserved end residues are part of each CDR3. The order of the fields is J gene, clone size, V gene, D gene, CDR3 protein, CDR3 DNA. D genes are given only for firm matches. The size entry is marked missing in some rows and otherwise reads once, few, many or a size class.

>TRBJ2-7|NA|TRBV7-9|NA
CASSGRPGDEQYF
TGTGCCAGCAGCGGACGGCCGGGGGACGAGCAGTACTTC
>TRBJ2-1|once|TRBV5-6|TRBD2
CASRRTSRYNEQFF
TGTGCCAGCCGGCGGACTAGCCGATACAATGAGCAGTTCTTC
>TRBJ2-1|NA|TRBV4-1|NA
CASSLQANSYNEQFF
TGCGCCAGCAGCCTACAGGCGAATTCCTACAATGAGCAGTTCTTC
>TRBJ2-2|NA|TRBV19|NA
CASSKLRGEGTGELFF
TGTGCCAGTAGTAAGCTCCGCGGAGAGGGCACCGGGGAGCTGTTTTTT
>TRBJ2-6|NA|TRBV9|TRBD1
CASSVVGTGWPGANVLTF
TGTGCCAGCAGCGTAGTTGGGACAGGGTGGCCTGGGGCCAACGTCCTGACTTTC
>TRBJ2-1|NA|TRBV30|NA
CAWSAHRGSYNEQFF
TGTGCCTGGAGTGCCCATCGGGGATCCTACAATGAGCAGTTCTTC
>TRBJ1-1|NA|TRBV5-1|NA
CASSKTGPLNTEAFF
TGCGCCAGCAGCAAGACAGGTCCCCTCAACACTGAAGCTTTCTTT
>TRBJ2-7|NA|TRBV5-6|NA
CASSLLYSGYEQYF
TGTGCCAGCAGCTTGTTGTATTCCGGCTACGAGCAGTACTTC
>TRBJ2-7|NA|TRBV5-4|TRBD2
CASSLGLAGGYEQYF
TGTGCCAGCAGCTTGGGGCTAGCGGGAGGCTACGAGCAGTACTTC
>TRBJ2-7|NA|TRBV18|NA
CASSPPGTSGYEQYF
TGTGCCAGCTCACCACCCGGGACATCCGGCTACGAGCAGTACTTC
>TRBJ2-2|NA|TRBV19|TRBD1
CASSNPGQKTGELFF
TGTGCCAGTAGTAACCCGGGACAGAAGACCGGGGAGCTGTTTTTT
>TRBJ1-2|NA|TRBV5-1|NA
CASSLSDSYGYTF
TGCGCCAGCAGCTTGTCAGACAGCTATGGCTACACCTTC
>TRBJ1-2|NA|TRBV30|TRBD1
CAWRQGGYGYTF
TGTGCCTGGAGGCAGGGGGGCTATGGCTACACCTTC
>TRBJ2-1|NA|TRBV5-4|NA
CASSRVAASYNEQFF
TGTGCCAGCAGCAGGGTAGCGGCCTCATACAATGAGCAGTTCTTC
>TRBJ1-3|NA|TRBV28|TRBD1
CASSLGTVRAGNTIYF
TGTGCCAGCAGTTTGGGGACAGTACGTGCTGGAAACACCATATATTTT
>TRBJ2-2|once|TRBV28|TRBD2
CATISGSVPTGELFF
TGTGCCACAATTAGCGGGAGTGTCCCCACCGGGGAGCTGTTTTTT
>TRBJ2-5|once|TRBV6-6|NA
CASSYSTTPQETQYF
TGTGCCAGCAGTTACTCGACAACGCCCCAAGAGACCCAGTACTTC
>TRBJ1-4|NA|TRBV7-9|NA
CASSWSGEKLFF
TGTGCCAGCAGTTGGAGTGGTGAAAAACTGTTTTTT
>TRBJ2-7|NA|TRBV6-1|TRBD1
CASLDRVYEQYF
TGTGCCAGCCTGGACAGGGTCTACGAGCAGTACTTC
>TRBJ1-3|NA|TRBV10-3|NA
CAISESLTGNTIYF
TGTGCCATCAGTGAGTCACTGACTGGAAACACCATATATTTT
>TRBJ1-4|NA|TRBV9|TRBD1
CASSPGTGDEKLFF
TGTGCCAGCAGTCCCGGGACAGGGGATGAAAAACTGTTTTTT
>TRBJ1-2|NA|TRBV14|NA
CASSQDRGGVYGYTF
TGTGCCAGCAGCCAAGACAGGGGAGGGGTCTATGGCTACACCTTC
>TRBJ2-3|NA|TRBV18|NA
CASSRDSTDTQYF
TGTGCCAGCTCAAGGGACAGCACAGATACGCAGTATTTT
>TRBJ1-1|NA|TRBV4-1|NA
CASSRDSMNTEAFF
TGCGCCAGCAGCCGAGACAGCATGAACACTGAAGCTTTCTTT
>TRBJ2-5|NA|TRBV25-1|TRBD2
CASSQDWGGKETQYF
TGTGCCAGCAGTCAAGATTGGGGGGGTAAAGAGACCCAGTACTTC
>TRBJ1-5|NA|TRBV19|NA
CASSEVQGDQPQHF
TGTGCCAGTAGTGAAGTCCAGGGTGATCAGCCCCAGCATTTT
>TRBJ1-5|NA|TRBV30|NA
CAWSASLNQPQHF
TGTGCCTGGAGTGCCAGCCTCAATCAGCCCCAGCATTTT
>TRBJ1-2|few|TRBV15|TRBD1
CATSRDYAGQDGYTF
TGTGCCACCAGCAGAGATTACGCGGGACAGGATGGCTACACCTTC
>TRBJ2-7|NA|TRBV27|NA
CASSFLTGTASYEQYF
TGTGCCAGCAGTTTCCTAACCGGGACTGCCTCCTACGAGCAGTACTTC
>TRBJ2-7|NA|TRBV6-1|TRBD1
CASSVPMDRVYEQYF
TGTGCCAGCAGTGTCCCAATGGACAGGGTCTACGAGCAGTACTTC
>TRBJ2-7|NA|TRBV6-5|NA
CASSYDGQTSSYEQYF
TGTGCCAGCAGTTATGACGGACAGACGAGCTCCTACGAGCAGTACTTC
>TRBJ2-2|NA|TRBV4-2|NA
CASSQTSSEELFF
TGTGCCAGCAGCCAAACTAGTTCTGAGGAGCTGTTTTTT
>TRBJ2-6|NA|TRBV7-6|NA
CASCPRSGANVLTF
TGTGCCAGCTGTCCGCGTTCCGGGGCCAACGTCCTGACTTTC
>TRBJ2-2|NA|TRBV25-1|NA
CASSESDTGELFF
TGTGCCAGCAGTGAATCGGACACCGGGGAGCTGTTTTTT
>TRBJ2-5|NA|TRBV7-2|NA
CASSLAKGGQNQETQYF
TGTGCCAGCAGCTTAGCTAAAGGAGGTCAGAACCAAGAGACCCAGTACTTC
>TRBJ2-5|NA|TRBV11-2|TRBD2
CASSAELAGGVETQYF
TGTGCCAGCAGCGCCGAACTAGCGGGAGGAGTGGAGACCCAGTACTTC
>TRBJ2-1|NA|TRBV21-1|NA
CASTPEGGPSYNEQFF
TGTGCCAGCACCCCCGAGGGGGGGCCTTCCTACAATGAGCAGTTCTTC
>TRBJ2-7|NA|TRBV7-9|TRBD1
CASSSDWTGSYEQYF
TGTGCCAGCAGCTCCGATTGGACAGGATCCTACGAGCAGTACTTC
>TRBJ2-1|NA|TRBV6-5|NA
CASSYSGFDNEQFF
TGTGCCAGCAGTTACTCGGGATTTGACAATGAGCAGTTCTTC
>TRBJ2-7|NA|TRBV2|NA
CASSDSGLTYEQYF
TGTGCCAGCAGTGACTCTGGACTAACCTACGAGCAGTACTTC
>TRBJ2-2|NA|TRBV19|TRBD1
CASSISTWTGINTGELFF
TGTGCCAGTAGTATATCTACTTGGACAGGCATCAACACCGGGGAGCTGTTTTTT
>TRBJ1-2|NA|TRBV20-1|NA
CTPQGGYTF
TGCACCCCCCAGGGAGGCTACACCTTC
>TRBJ2-1|NA|TRBV5-1|NA
CASRDSLSYNEQFF
TGCGCCAGCAGGGACAGCCTCTCCTACAATGAGCAGTTCTTC